The present T cell receptor beta chain was sequenced within a study of shared clonotypes between healthy human individuals. Assay used: immunoSEQ multiplex PCR; TCRdb lists only in-frame clones, some missing. The table shows 550,000 to 850,000 clones, with 72% occurring only once. Ten or more counts support this clone. Trimming cost V 8 bases and J 3 bases; bases outside gene matches: 2. In germline, CDR1 is LNHDA, CDR2 SQIVND (reference sequence). This CDR3 has 12 amino acids. This chain joins TRBV19 and TRBJ2-3; TRBD1 agrees at 7 bases. Sequences were obtained from memory CD4+ T cells sorted from blood. Subset meaning: CD45RA-negative fraction. The clonotype comes from a woman between 25 and 40 years old in good health. The CDR3 DNA follows: TGTGCCAGTGGACAGGTGACAGATACGCAGTATTTT. This translates into CASGQVTDTQYF.